The TCR beta chain under discussion was sequenced for a study of shared clonotypes between healthy human individuals (dated by TCRdb to about 2020). Broadly, across the study: A few men and a couple of women, aged 18 to 49 years, made up the cohort. Per donor, three plates each were used for CD4 naive and CD4 memory, two for CD8 naive, and one for CD8 memory. The study deeply sequenced blood TCR repertoires of five healthy adults to estimate repertoire size and the extent of clonotype sharing between individuals. To increase sequencing depth and limit assay-specific biases, different laboratories used diverse techniques to prepare libraries and sequence TCR repertoires. Per donor, leukapheresis produced somewhere between about 0.8 and 9 billion PBMCs. Overall study results and their limits: Rarefaction of sorted-subset datasets indicated incomplete sequencing despite the large sequencing depth. Based on pairwise subsampling, the degree of clonotype sharing among donors was expected to be affected by sequencing depth. Compared with non-shared clonotypes, the clonotypes found in all four sorted-subset donors had higher generation probabilities. When a handful of donors were compared, the shared fraction of clonotypes was about 5% for naive CD4, around 4% for naive CD8, 2.3% for memory CD4, and around 0.4% for memory CD8. Larger estimated clonotype richness was generally found for naive subsets than for memory subsets. Sampling was limited to blood, and TCR repertoires in tissue likely differ from TCR repertoires in blood. The small number of donors limited the genetic and exposure-history diversity represented.

Note on this clone: No antigen is known for it. Qualities for individual bases were not recorded, and no much larger clone is one base off.

Taken from the germline V gene, the CDR1 and CDR2 loops are SGHVS and FNYEAQ. Inclusive of the bounding cysteine and phenylalanine, the CDR3 is 14 residues long. Just CDR3 DNA is preserved here, 42 bases in frame from base 1. V is pared back by 4 bases and J by 3 bases, with 13 bases lying between the germline termini. Using the deep immunoSEQ assay, TCR CDR3 regions were amplified from genomic DNA by multiplex PCR. Genomic DNA extracted from each cell subset was distributed evenly over all wells of several immunoSEQ 96-well plates, and each plate served as one replicate. Each replicate PCR for sorted subsets received 150 to 250 ng genomic DNA, equal to about 30,000 T cell genomes. Purified libraries were measured with a Qubit 3.0 fluorometer, size-checked on a Bioanalyzer 2100, and measured again with the KAPA Library Quantification kit. A separate single-read 150-cycle Illumina NextSeq 550 flow cell was used to sequence each immunoSEQ 96-well plate. As for the authors' bioinformatics: Because only junctional sequences without quality scores were contained in the immunoSEQ output, filtering matching that applied to full-length reads could not be performed. Sequences were annotated with PyIR, a Python wrapper for IgBLAST v1.9, and V/J genes and CDR3 were assigned using IMGT germline references. Reads were filtered out if the reads had weak V/J assignments (E-value above 1e-6), no CDR3, stop codons, out-of-frame junctions, or ambiguous translated residues. V3J clonotypes were defined as sequences sharing the same inferred V gene, J gene, and CDR3 amino acid sequence. Percentage overlap between repertoires was calculated by dividing the number of shared unique clonotypes by the size of the smaller repertoire. Three approaches were used to assess repertoire richness: RTK rarefaction, the Chao1 estimator, and Recon v2.1 estimates of unobserved clonotypes. Generation probabilities for all TCRbeta clonotypes obtained by the gDNA method from a few donors were computed using OLGA. The clones in this table, taken by TCRdb from immuneACCESS, are in-frame only. Not every clone is retained; where verified, under half of the shortfall comes from an unresolved V gene, and the cause of the rest is unknown. That table gives V, J and clone size, and the DNA gave D and trimming. In this sample the table shows some 580,000 clones, 95% to 98% of which occur a single time. Together, the top ten hold 0.3% of the sample.

CD8 naive samples were CD45RO-negative cells positively selected for CCR7, giving a CD45RA+CCR7+ population that excluded TemRA cells. The donors were healthy, HIV-negative adults who had no recently reported acute infections or vaccinations. Only Caucasian adults living in Nashville, Tennessee, USA were represented among the donors. After blood collection by leukapheresis, PBMCs were isolated using Ficoll-Histopaque density gradient centrifugation and then cryopreserved in the vapor phase of liquid nitrogen. Purity and quantity of every magnetically sorted T cell population were checked by analytical flow cytometry. Genomic DNA was isolated from every sorted fraction and measured by UV absorbance on a Nanodrop 2000c.

The chain employs TRBV7-6 and TRBJ2-7, with the D gene uncertain. Specimen: naive CD8+ T cells sorted from blood. The sample's cell subset or site label is to be understood as: CD45RA+CCR7+. The source is a man aged 25-45 years in good health. The CDR3 here reads CASSSSLTNYEQYF. The nucleotide sequence reads as follows: TGTGCCAGCAGCTCCAGTCTCACGAACTACGAGCAGTACTTC.